This T cell receptor (beta chain) derives from a study of T cell responses to AZD1222 COVID-19 vaccine. Findings and limits, study-wide: It was only after the peak T cell response that any repertoires were sampled. Baseline seropositivity occurred in only 5 to 7 AZD1222 recipients. White British ancestry dominated among donors, who included more females, and clonal diversity was possibly underestimated. Nearly half of the spike-specific TCRs reportedly recognize variant regions that carry no mutations.

As regards this clone: Its antigen remains unidentified.

The CDR3 extends over 15 amino acids. V was pared by 4 bases and J by 6 bases, with 11 bases of the junction left unmatched. CDR1 is MNHEY and CDR2 is SMNVEV in the germline V gene (reference sequence). The data were produced by immunoSEQ multiplex PCR, yet TCRdb's version contains in-frame clones alone and is incomplete. The sample gives 95,000 to 100,000 clones, around 83% of which show up once; roughly 1.4% is in the top ten. This receptor was obtained from an adult in good health. The sequencing here drew on peripheral blood, taken on day 0 of AZD1222 vaccination. This chain uses TRBV27 with TRBJ1-1, with 7 bases lining up with TRBD1. CDR3 amino acids: CASSYGTAIRAEAFF. The CDR3 DNA follows: TGTGCCAGCAGTTATGGGACAGCCATAAGGGCTGAAGCTTTCTTT.